The clone carrying this T cell receptor beta chain was found a few times. The CDR3 loop spans 16 amino acids. Germline loops: CDR1 SGHAT, CDR2 FQNNGV. Losses at the gene ends were 5 bases for V and 9 bases for J; bases not matched to a gene: 10. These data originate in a study of cytomegalovirus exposure and HLA in healthy donors. With 60 Vbeta and 13 Jbeta primers, the PCR was carried out. Assay used: immunoSEQ multiplex PCR; TCRdb lists only in-frame clones, some missing. The table has about 200,000 clones, 55% to 75% seen once. The clonotype was recovered from a man aged 40-49 years in good health and CMV-seropositive. The sample consisted of PBMCs. The chain couples TRBV11-2 to TRBJ2-3; TRBD2 aligns across 14 bases. In DNA form, the CDR3 reads TGTGCCAGCAGCCCCCGTCCCGGGACTAGCGGGGGAACGCAGTATTTT. Its protein product is CASSPRPGTSGGTQYF.